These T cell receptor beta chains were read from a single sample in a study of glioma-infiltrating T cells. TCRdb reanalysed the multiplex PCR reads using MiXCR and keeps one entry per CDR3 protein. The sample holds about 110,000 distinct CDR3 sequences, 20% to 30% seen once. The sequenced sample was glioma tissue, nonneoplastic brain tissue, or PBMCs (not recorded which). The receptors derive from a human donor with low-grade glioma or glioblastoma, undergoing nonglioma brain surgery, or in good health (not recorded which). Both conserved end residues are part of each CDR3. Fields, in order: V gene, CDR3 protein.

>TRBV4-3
CASSQTDTTEDFF
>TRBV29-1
CSVALRDTRYGYTF
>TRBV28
CASIEDSGRGKDTQYF
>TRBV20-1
CSARGQAYTEAFF
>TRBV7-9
CASSSIVGTYNEQFF
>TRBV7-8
CASSLEGWSYNSPLHF
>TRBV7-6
CASSLAGLSTSGRAGGTQYF
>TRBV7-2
CASSLVGQVAFF
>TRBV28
CASSPNRGRTGELFF
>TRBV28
CASSFLAGASYNEQFF
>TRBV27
CASSPTGSNNQPQHF
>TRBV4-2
CASSSNKGDQETQYF
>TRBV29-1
CSAGVGGANVLTF
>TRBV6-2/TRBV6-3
CASSRRQGYTEAFF
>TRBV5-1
CASSRSQVRRVSYNEQFF
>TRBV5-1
CASSPWTGGYNEQIF
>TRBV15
CATSSRQGYNSPLHF
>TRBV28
CASRVVAGLNTEAFF
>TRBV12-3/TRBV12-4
CASSLNIGEWNTEAFF
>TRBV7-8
CASSLFGTSALTDTQYF
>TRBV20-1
CSARGQCSYEQCF
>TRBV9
CASSVRGRGDNEQFF
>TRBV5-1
CASSAADSPYNEQFF
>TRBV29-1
CSGGQYQQETQYF
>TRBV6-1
CASSAQGETQYF
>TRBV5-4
CASSEGSDTEAFF
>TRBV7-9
CASSAVTVPYF
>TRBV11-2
CASSFKRVFPQETQYF
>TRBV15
CATSRDPAVQETQYF
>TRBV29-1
CSIQGGHGYEQYF
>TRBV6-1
CASSARTGNEQFF
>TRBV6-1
CASSPPQASYNEQFF
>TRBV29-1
CSVGKSTWGTPLDTKYF
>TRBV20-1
CSARAGLRTRGPSGNTIYF
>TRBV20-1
CSARDRGTGNTEAFF
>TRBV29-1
CSFIGQGRRGNTIYF
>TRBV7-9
CASSPRDSSYEQYF
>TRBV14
CASSQDAGVYFYEQYF
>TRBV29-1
CSVGSPPWTGGLSYEQYF
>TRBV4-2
CASSIRGRDSSYEQYF
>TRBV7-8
CASSLRGAGISNQPQHF
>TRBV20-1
CSARESGHCTDTQYF
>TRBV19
CASSIRPPQTSNQPQHF
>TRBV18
CASSPAGVGSNQPQHF
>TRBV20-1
CSAPGGIGELFF
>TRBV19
CASSIAGGGITDTQYF
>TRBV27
CASSAPGAALAKNIQYF
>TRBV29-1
CSVDRGTEAFF
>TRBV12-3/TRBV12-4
CASSWGDQPQHF